What follows are 30 T cell receptor beta chains derived from one specimen sequenced in a study of immune characterization of retroperitoneal liposarcoma. TCRdb reprocessed the PCR reads with MiXCR, giving one entry per CDR3 protein. This table has 11,000 or so distinct CDR3 sequences, roughly 23% appearing once. The sequencing sample was made of blood. Receptor source: a female donor with retroperitoneal liposarcoma.

At least ten counts were recorded for this clonotype. This chain joins TRBV6-5 and TRBJ2-1; D remains unclear. The DNA end favors TRBJ2-7, so the J call may be wrong. The CDR3 runs 13 residues. Germline V lookup: CDR1 MNHEY, CDR2 SVGAGI. The DNA for the CDR3 is TGTGCCAGCAGTTACCCGGCAAGTGGCGAGCAGTACTTC. Its translation: CASSYPASGEQYF.

The CDR3 loop reads CASSLGMDNFEQYF. The CDR3 nucleotides read TGTGCCAGCAGCTTAGGGATGGACAATTTTGAGCAGTACTTC. The chain combines TRBV7-8 with TRBJ2-7; D might be TRBD1 (5 bases). CDR1 is SGHVS and CDR2 is FQNEAQ in the germline V gene. The CDR3 sequence is 14 residues long. Trimming left V 1 base short and J 7 bases short, with 14 bases between.

The CDR3 protein is CASRDRTGEGNTIYF. CDR3 coding DNA: TGTGCCAGCAGAGATAGGACAGGGGAAGGAAACACCATATATTTT. The chain combines TRBV6-1 with TRBJ1-3; 9 nucleotides agree with TRBD1. This CDR3 is built from 15 residues. Germline CDR1 MNHNS, CDR2 SASEGT. Trimming cost V 6 bases and J 4 bases; bases outside gene matches: 7.

This clonotype was counted only a few times. The rearrangement uses TRBV6-5 and TRBJ2-5, with 8 positions matching TRBD2. The J call may not be correct, given that the DNA end is closer to TRBJ2-7. The CDR3 consists of 14 residues. Germline V CDR1 and CDR2: MNHEY, SVGAGI. The CDR3 is CASTPTSDPYEQYF. The CDR3 coding sequence is TGTGCCAGCACTCCGACTAGCGACCCCTACGAGCAGTACTTC.

The V call is TRBV27, the J call TRBJ2-5; D call uncertain. TRBJ2-7 explains the end of the DNA better; the J call may be wrong. Germline lookup yields CDR1 MNHEY and CDR2 SMNVEV (reference sequence). CDR3 length: 14 residues. The CDR3 DNA reads as TGTGCCAGCAGTTTTTCCCCCTCCAGCAACGAGCAGTACTTC. Its protein product is CASSFSPSSNEQYF.

In this sample, this clonotype turned up many times. V and J are TRBV6-1 and TRBJ1-5, with D uncertain. Trimming pared 4 bases from V and 4 bases from J, leaving 8 bases between. The germline V gene has CDR1 MNHNS and CDR2 SASEGT. CDR3 length: 13 residues. CDR3 protein: CASSANTNQPQHF. The CDR3 DNA reads TGTGCCAGCAGTGCTAACACGAATCAGCCCCAGCATTTT.

The V and J genes are TRBV4-1 and TRBJ2-1; tentatively, D is TRBD1 or TRBD2 (6 bases each). The CDR3 has 15 amino acids. With 4 bases removed from V and 7 bases from J, the gap between germline ends came to 17 bases. CDR1 and CDR2 from the germline V gene are MGHRA and YSYEKL. The DNA of the CDR3 is TGCGCCAGCAGCCTATTGGGGGGCTTTGGGAATGAGCAGTTCTTC. Translated, it gives CASSLLGGFGNEQFF.

The gene calls are TRBV6-1 and TRBJ1-1; 8 nucleotides align to TRBD1. Germline V lookup: CDR1 MNHNS, CDR2 SASEGT. Trimming removed 5 bases from V and 6 bases from J; junction bases left unmatched: 14. The CDR3 covers 16 residues. CDR3 loop: CASSSRQGSFFSEAFF. The CDR3 region has the DNA TGTGCCAGCAGTTCCCGACAGGGGTCATTTTTCTCTGAAGCTTTCTTT.

This clonotype qualifies as medium-sized (0.01 to 0.1%). This sequence joins TRBV27 and TRBJ2-1, with no clear D. The V and J ends lost 3 bases and 0 bases respectively, with 0 bases between them. This CDR3 comprises 12 residues. Germline-derived CDR1 and CDR2 are MNHEY and SMNVEV (reference sequence). The CDR3, as DNA: TGTGCCAGCAGTTTCTCCTACAATGAGCAGTTCTTC. Encoded protein: CASSFSYNEQFF.

This clonotype showed up just a few times. This chain links TRBV12-5 with TRBJ1-1; no clear D gene. V dropped 0 bases and J dropped 3 bases, with 8 bases sitting between them. In germline, CDR1 is LGHNT, CDR2 FRNRAP. The CDR3 extends over 14 amino acids. The CDR3, as DNA: TGTGCTAGTGGTTTGGTAGGACCGGACACTGAAGCTTTCTTT. Amino acids: CASGLVGPDTEAFF.

Relative to its sample, this clonotype is medium-sized (0.01 to 0.1%). This chain links TRBV10-1 with TRBJ2-1, with TRBD2 identical over 7 bases. Germline-derived CDR1 and CDR2 are WNHNN and SYGVQD (reference sequence). With V trimmed by 6 bases and J by 0 bases, 8 bases remained unmatched. This CDR3 comprises 16 residues. The CDR3 nucleotides read TGCGCCAGCAGCCCCGTAGCGGGTAGCTCCTACAATGAGCAGTTCTTC. Translated: CASSPVAGSSYNEQFF.

The chain combines TRBV3-1 with TRBJ2-7; no firm D call. Judging by the DNA end, TRBJ2-5 fits better; the J call may be wrong. CDR1 and CDR2 (germline): LGHDT, YNNKEL (reference sequence). CDR3 length: 12 residues. The CDR3 region is CASSQTKETQYF. CDR3 DNA sequence: TGTGCCAGCAGCCAGACCAAAGAGACCCAGTACTTC.

This clonotype was detected many times. The chain uses TRBV24-1 and TRBJ2-1, with D perhaps TRBD1 (5 bases). The CDR3 totals 16 residues. The germline CDR1 and CDR2 sequences are KGHDR and SFDVKD. V gave up 0 bases and J gave up 4 bases, with 12 bases separating them. The CDR3 region is CATSDLITGRYNEQFF. CDR3 in DNA: TGTGCCACCAGTGATTTGATAACAGGAAGGTACAATGAGCAGTTCTTC.

The chain combines TRBV7-4 with TRBJ2-4; TRBD2 agrees at 9 bases. V lost 4 bases to trimming and J lost 6 bases; unmatched junction nucleotides: 13. Germline-derived CDR1 and CDR2 are SGHVT and SQSDAQ. The CDR3 has 17 residues. CDR3: CASSSRGLAGNVNIQYF. CDR3 sequence (DNA): TGTGCCAGCAGCTCCCGGGGGCTAGCGGGGAACGTAAACATTCAGTACTTC.

For the CDR3, the DNA is TGTGCCAGCAGTTCGGAGTTCCGGACGAGCACTGAAGCTTTCTTT. Residues: CASSSEFRTSTEAFF. V gene TRBV6-1 combines with J gene TRBJ1-1, with D unclear. Trimming left V 5 bases short and J 4 bases short, with 17 bases between. In germline, CDR1 is MNHNS, CDR2 SASEGT. The CDR3 length is 15 residues.

This clonotype was seen a handful of times. The germline gene is not matched at one end of the junction; a read error may be the cause. The chain couples TRBV6-1 to TRBJ1-3; D is uncertain. The V gene's germline CDR1 is MNHNS and CDR2 SASEGT. There are 15 residues in the CDR3. CDR3 in amino acids: CASSEGGSSRNTIYF. CDR3 coding DNA: TGTGCCAGCAGTGAAGGCGGCAGCTCTAGAAACACCATATATTTT.

A few counts support this clonotype. The CDR3 DNA follows: TGTGCCAGCAGCTTAGATACACTGAACACTGAAGCTTTCTTT. It encodes CASSLDTLNTEAFF. The V gene is TRBV11-3, the J gene TRBJ1-1; D is ambiguous. This CDR3 region has 14 residues. CDR1 is SGHNT and CDR2 is YENEEA in the germline V gene. V was pared by 0 bases and J by 0 bases, with 5 bases between.

With regard to this clonotype: At one boundary the junction diverges from the germline segment, which might be a read error. The chain combines TRBV5-5 with TRBJ2-5; D may be TRBD1 (7 bases). The CDR3 extends over 13 amino acids. CDR1 and CDR2 from the germline V gene are SGHKS and YYEKEE (reference sequence). CDR3 coding DNA: TGTGCCAGCAGCAAAACGAGGGCGGGACAGAGAAACTTC. As protein: CASSKTRAGQRNF.

The J gene is TRBJ2-5, the V gene TRBV4-2; TRBD2 might be the D (6 bases). V was clipped by 1 base and J by 0 bases, with 15 bases between them. The CDR3 loop spans 17 amino acids. Germline V gene sequence: CDR1 LGHNA, CDR2 YNFKEQ. The CDR3 is CASSQAGSIADQETQYF. In DNA, the CDR3 is TGTGCCAGCAGCCAAGCCGGATCAATAGCGGACCAAGAGACCCAGTACTTC.

This chain connects TRBV24-1 to TRBJ1-2; D is uncertain. The V and J ends lost 4 bases and 0 bases respectively, with 2 bases between them. Per germline, CDR1 KGHDR and CDR2 SFDVKD. The CDR3 length is 12 residues. The DNA of the CDR3 is TGTGCCACCAGTGAGGCTAACTATGGCTACACCTTC. Residues: CATSEANYGYTF.

This chain joins TRBV7-2 and TRBJ2-3, with no clear D. The CDR3 is 14 amino acids. Per the germline V gene, CDR1 is SGHTA and CDR2 is FQGNSA. V was pared by 1 base and J by 3 bases, with 8 bases between. CDR3 protein: CASSLGVHTDTQYF. CDR3 DNA sequence: TGTGCCAGCAGCTTAGGAGTGCATACAGATACGCAGTATTTT.

This chain connects TRBV11-3 to TRBJ2-5, with D perhaps TRBD2 (6 bases). The germline CDR1 and CDR2 sequences are SGHNT and YENEEA. Between the trimmed V and J ends, which lost 2 bases and 1 base, there was a span of 14 bases. The CDR3 spans 16 residues. CDR3 protein: CASSLTWAGSQETQYF. The DNA of the CDR3 is TGTGCCAGCAGCTTAACCTGGGCGGGGAGCCAAGAGACCCAGTACTTC.

This chain joins TRBV5-1 and TRBJ2-5, with 11 bases that match TRBD1. Germline trimming cut 2 bases from V and 5 bases from J; bases unmatched to any gene: 8. The CDR3 loop spans 16 amino acids. Per germline, CDR1 SGHRS and CDR2 YFSETQ. DNA of the CDR3: TGCGCCAGCAGCTTCACCGGGACAGGGGGAGGTGAGACCCAGTACTTC. This sequence encodes CASSFTGTGGGETQYF.

By frequency in the sample, this clonotype is medium-sized (0.01 to 0.1%). V is TRBV6-1 and J is TRBJ2-1; TRBD2 is a possible D gene (6 bases). CDR1 and CDR2 (germline): MNHNS, SASEGT. V lost 7 bases to trimming and J lost 9 bases, with 16 bases between them. The CDR3 covers 13 residues. Written as DNA, the CDR3 is TGTGCCAGCACCCCCCCCGGGGGTAGTGAGCAGTTCTTC. Its protein product is CASTPPGGSEQFF.

This clonotype ranks as medium-sized. The V and J genes are TRBV6-1 and TRBJ2-3, with D possibly TRBD2 on 5 matching bases. Trimming stripped 1 base from V and 2 bases from J, with 10 bases between. The CDR3 spans 15 residues. Germline CDR1 is MNHNS and CDR2 is SASEGT. The CDR3 protein is CASSEVSGLTDTQYF. The CDR3 DNA reads as TGTGCCAGCAGTGAAGTAAGCGGACTCACAGATACGCAGTATTTT.

This clonotype occurred a few times. In DNA, the CDR3 is TGTGCCAGCAGTTATAACAGGGGGAAGACAGATACGCAGTATTTT. Residues: CASSYNRGKTDTQYF. The chain recombines TRBV6-1 with TRBJ2-3; 8 bases map to TRBD1. CDR3 length: 15 amino acids. With V trimmed by 5 bases and J by 3 bases, 7 bases remained unmatched. Germline V gene lookup returns CDR1 MNHNS and CDR2 SASEGT.

V usage is TRBV28 and J usage is TRBJ1-2, with a possible D match to TRBD1 (5 bases). The CDR3 runs 13 residues. V was shortened by 1 base and J by 7 bases, with 10 bases between the two germline ends. Per the germline V gene, CDR1 is MDHEN and CDR2 is SYDVKM. The CDR3 spells CASSLLAGSGYTF. The CDR3 region has the DNA TGTGCCAGCAGTTTATTAGCAGGGTCTGGCTACACCTTC.

This clonotype was counted only a few times. The genes are TRBV12-3 or TRBV12-4 and TRBJ2-3; 9 nucleotides align to TRBD2. The CDR3 totals 15 residues. The V gene end was trimmed by 5 bases and the J gene end by 2 bases; junction bases not matched to a gene: 5. The DNA of the CDR3 is TGTGCCAGCAGTCCTCTAGCGGGACCCACAGATACGCAGTATTTT. Translated: CASSPLAGPTDTQYF.

This clonotype occurred a few times. The rearrangement joins TRBV14 to TRBJ2-1; the match to TRBD2 covers 8 bases. Germline values: CDR1 SGHDN, CDR2 FVKESK. This CDR3 region has 18 residues. V shed 4 bases and J 2 bases; nucleotides not matched to a gene: 13. The CDR3 loop is CASSLTVLLAEAYNEQFF. The CDR3 DNA follows: TGTGCCAGCAGCCTAACCGTACTACTAGCGGAGGCCTACAATGAGCAGTTCTTC.

The chain joins TRBV20-1 to TRBJ2-1, with 9 bases identical to TRBD2. This CDR3 spans 16 amino acids. V trimming: 0 bases; J trimming: 4 bases; junction bases outside the gene matches: 7. Germline lookup yields CDR1 DFQATT and CDR2 SNEGSKA (reference sequence). CDR3 loop: CSARDLVAGEYNEQFF. The CDR3 DNA sequence: TGCAGTGCTAGAGATCTTGTAGCGGGAGAGTACAATGAGCAGTTCTTC.